This T cell receptor beta chain was identified in a study of cytomegalovirus exposure and HLA in healthy donors. Study-level results: Fewer than 20,000 TCR beta sequences were associated with HLA alleles at 0.05 false discovery rate in a later analysis.

Researchers ran the PCR with 60 Vbeta and 13 Jbeta primers. Method: immunoSEQ multiplex PCR; TCRdb's copy keeps in-frame clones and lacks some. The sample lists some 170,000 clones, 60% to 80% occurring once. The CDR3 covers 13 residues. The germline V gene has CDR1 SGDLS and CDR2 YYNGEE. As regards this clone: Antigen specificity is unknown.

This clonotype was obtained from a man in his forties in good health and CMV-seropositive. The chain links TRBV9 to TRBJ2-5; TRBD1 aligns across 7 bases. Judging by the DNA end, TRBJ2-7 fits better; the J call may be wrong. The sequencing sample was made of PBMCs. The CDR3 loop reads CASSKRDSYEQYF. The DNA for the CDR3 is TGTGCCAGCAGCAAAAGGGACAGCTACGAGCAGTACTTC.